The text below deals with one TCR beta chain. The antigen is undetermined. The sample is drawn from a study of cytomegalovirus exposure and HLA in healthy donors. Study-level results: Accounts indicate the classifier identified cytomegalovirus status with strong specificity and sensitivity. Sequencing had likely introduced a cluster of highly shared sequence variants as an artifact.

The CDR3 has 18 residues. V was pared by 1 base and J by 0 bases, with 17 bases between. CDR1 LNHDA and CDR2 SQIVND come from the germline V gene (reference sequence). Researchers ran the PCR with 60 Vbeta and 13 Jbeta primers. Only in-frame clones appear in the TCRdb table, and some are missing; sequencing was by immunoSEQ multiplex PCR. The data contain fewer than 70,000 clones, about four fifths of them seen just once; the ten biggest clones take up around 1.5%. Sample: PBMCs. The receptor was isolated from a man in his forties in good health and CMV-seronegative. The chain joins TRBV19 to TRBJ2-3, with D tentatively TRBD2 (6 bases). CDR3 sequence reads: CASSIGPRRRASTDTQYF. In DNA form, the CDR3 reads TGTGCCAGTAGTATAGGCCCCCGACGGAGGGCTAGCACAGATACGCAGTATTTT.